Presented here are 31 T cell receptor beta chains from one specimen sequenced in a study of T cells in Graves' hyperthyroidism and ophthalmopathy. Amplified TCR beta CDR3 regions came from RNA transcripts. The TCR CDR3 first-round RT-PCR relied on the HTBI primer set. A single record per CDR3 protein comes from TCRdb applying MiXCR to the multiplex PCR reads. In the table there are about 350,000 distinct CDR3 sequences, roughly 15% of which are singletons. The sequenced sample consisted of blood. These receptor sequences come from a woman in her sixties with Graves' ophthalmopathy.

The chain uses TRBV9 and TRBJ2-1; 8 nucleotides align to TRBD2. With 3 bases clipped from V and 8 bases from J, the junction kept 10 bases outside the gene matches. There are 15 residues in the CDR3. The V gene's germline CDR1 is SGDLS and CDR2 YYNGEE. The CDR3 region is CASSGDRGRRDEQFF. The CDR3 DNA is TGTGCCAGCAGCGGTGACCGCGGGAGGAGGGATGAGCAGTTCTTC.

This clonotype was seen ten or more times. The rearrangement links TRBV7-2 to TRBJ2-3; D is ambiguous. In germline, CDR1 is SGHTA, CDR2 FQGNSA. Trimming left V 1 base short and J 2 bases short, with 7 bases between. There are 14 residues in the CDR3. For the CDR3, the DNA is TGTGCCAGCAGCTTAGGGCCGGCCACAGATACGCAGTATTTT. Protein: CASSLGPATDTQYF.

This clonotype was observed a few times. J is TRBJ2-7 and V is TRBV28, with D uncertain. The V and J ends lost 7 bases and 6 bases respectively, with 22 bases between them. The germline V gene has CDR1 MDHEN and CDR2 SYDVKM. The CDR3 has 15 residues. The CDR3 spells CASTGGPTYFSEQYF. CDR3 coding DNA: TGTGCCAGCACCGGCGGACCGACCTATTTTAGCGAGCAGTACTTC.

This clonotype was picked up a small number of times. The rearrangement uses TRBV12-3 or TRBV12-4 and TRBJ1-3; no clear D gene. This CDR3 region has 14 residues. The ends were cut back, 6 bases at V and 0 bases at J, with 9 bases in the middle. CDR3 nucleotides: TGTGCCAGCAGGGAGTTGTCCTCTGGAAACACCATATATTTT. Translating gives CASRELSSGNTIYF.

The V call is TRBV29-1, the J call TRBJ1-1, with D possibly being TRBD1 (5 bases). Trimming pared 2 bases from V and 6 bases from J, leaving 16 bases between. The CDR3 runs 14 residues. Germline loops: CDR1 SQVTM, CDR2 ANQGSEA. CDR3 in amino acids: CSVESAALGAEAFF. CDR3 DNA: TGCAGCGTTGAATCGGCAGCCCTAGGGGCTGAAGCTTTCTTT.

The V and J genes are TRBV4-2 and TRBJ2-4; D is ambiguous. CDR3 length: 14 amino acids. Germline loops: CDR1 LGHNA, CDR2 YNFKEQ. V lost 0 bases and J lost 3, with 6 bases in between. The CDR3 nucleotides are TGTGCCAGCAGCCAAGAGGTCTACAAAAACATTCAGTACTTC. It codes for CASSQEVYKNIQYF.

The chain has TRBV6-1 and TRBJ2-3, with TRBD2 identical over 11 bases. V dropped 4 bases and J dropped 1; count of bases not matched to a gene: 1. Germline V CDR1 and CDR2: MNHNS, SASEGT. This CDR3 is 15 amino acids long. The CDR3 reads CASSVSGRGTDTQYF. As DNA, the CDR3 is TGTGCCAGCAGTGTTAGCGGGAGGGGCACAGATACGCAGTATTTT.

This clonotype was observed many times. The J gene is TRBJ2-1, the V gene TRBV28; possibly TRBD1 or TRBD2 for D (5 bases each). Germline V gene data show CDR1 as MDHEN and CDR2 as SYDVKM. The CDR3 extends over 13 amino acids. V was pared by 0 bases and J by 10 bases, with 10 bases between. CDR3 in amino acids: CASSLWVGAEQFF. The CDR3 nucleotides read TGTGCCAGCAGTTTATGGGTCGGGGCCGAGCAGTTCTTC.

The table lists this clonotype with a few counts. Written as DNA, the CDR3 is TGTGCCAGCAGCTCTACTAGCGGGAATTACAATGAGCAGTTCTTC. Amino acid sequence: CASSSTSGNYNEQFF. The chain combines TRBV9 with TRBJ2-1; TRBD2 matches at 10 bases. The CDR3 has 15 residues. The ends lost 4 bases at V and 4 bases at J; junction bases unmatched: 5. Germline V gene data show CDR1 as SGDLS and CDR2 as YYNGEE. The full variable domain, in which reference TRBV9 and TRBJ2-1 provide the parts outside the CDR3, is DSGVTQTPKHLITATGQRVTLRCSPRSGDLSVYWYQQSLDQGLQFLIQYYNGEERAKGNILERFSAQQFPDLHSELNLSSLELGDSALYFCASSSTSGNYNEQFFGPGTRLTVL.

There are many counts of this clonotype. The chain employs TRBV5-1 and TRBJ2-2, with D maybe TRBD1 (6 bases). The CDR3 consists of 12 residues. Deletions cut 6 bases from V and 5 bases from J, with 8 bases between. CDR1 and CDR2 from the germline V gene are SGHRS and YFSETQ. CDR3 loop: CASKGETGELFF. As DNA, the CDR3 is TGCGCCAGCAAGGGGGAAACCGGGGAGCTGTTTTTT.

The chain combines TRBV7-2 with TRBJ1-1; D uncertain. V was cut by 5 bases and J by 0 bases, with 19 bases left in between. From germline, CDR1 is SGHTA and CDR2 FQGNSA. CDR3 size: 17 residues. CDR3 in DNA: TGTGCCAGCAGCGTAAACTACAACCACCGGATGAACACTGAAGCTTTCTTT. Residues: CASSVNYNHRMNTEAFF.

V gene TRBV19 combines with J gene TRBJ2-2; 7 bases align to TRBD1. The CDR3 is 15 residues long. V dropped 3 bases and J dropped 4; count of bases not matched to a gene: 5. The V gene's germline CDR1 is LNHDA and CDR2 SQIVND (reference sequence). The CDR3 nucleotides are TGTGCCAGTAGTATGAGGGGGCATCCCACCGGGGAGCTGTTTTTT. It codes for CASSMRGHPTGELFF.

This clonotype was recorded many times. The V and J genes are TRBV11-2 and TRBJ2-5; D not certain. CDR3 length: 14 amino acids. Trimming stripped 0 bases from V and 7 bases from J, with 12 bases between. Germline CDR1 and CDR2: SGHAT and FQNNGV. The CDR3 is CASSLEQSLGTQYF. Here the CDR3 DNA reads TGTGCCAGCAGCTTAGAGCAATCCCTGGGGACCCAGTACTTC.

Only a few counts were recorded for this clonotype. V usage is TRBV7-9 and J usage is TRBJ2-2; D ambiguous. Germline CDR1 is SEHNR and CDR2 is FQNEAQ (reference sequence). This CDR3 has 18 amino acids. Between the trimmed V and J ends, which lost 4 bases and 0 bases, there was a span of 18 bases. This CDR3 reads CASSSEARLSANTGELFF. Here the CDR3 DNA reads TGTGCCAGCAGCTCGGAAGCCCGTTTGTCAGCGAACACCGGGGAGCTGTTTTTT.

In this sample, this clonotype turned up many times. This chain links TRBV6-1 with TRBJ2-3; 9 positions match TRBD2. This CDR3 has 14 amino acids. The junction had 9 bases not matched to a gene; V was cut back by 11 bases and J by 3 bases. Germline loops: CDR1 MNHNS, CDR2 SASEGT. The CDR3 nucleotides read TGTGCCTCCGGTAGCGGGAGTGGTACAGATACGCAGTATTTT. Its translation: CASGSGSGTDTQYF.

This clonotype was recorded at least ten times. The J gene is TRBJ2-1, the V gene TRBV7-2, with 12 bases fitting TRBD2. The CDR3 totals 16 residues. Germline assignment: CDR1 SGHTA and CDR2 FQGNSA. After removal of 3 bases from V and 8 bases from J, the junction contained 8 bases not matched to a gene. DNA for the CDR3: TGTGCCAGCAGCTTGGGTCTAGCGGGAGGGAGTGATGAGCAGTTCTTC. It codes for CASSLGLAGGSDEQFF.

This clonotype was seen many times. The J gene is TRBJ2-7, the V gene TRBV6-1, with a weak D call TRBD1 (6 bases). The germline CDR1 and CDR2 sequences are MNHNS and SASEGT. V lost 6 bases and J lost 0, with 9 bases in between. This CDR3 comprises 13 residues. This CDR3 reads CASSRDISYEQYF. The CDR3 DNA follows: TGTGCCAGCAGCCGGGACATCTCCTACGAGCAGTACTTC.

The table lists this clonotype with many counts. The rearrangement links TRBV30 to TRBJ2-1; D gene unclear. V lost 1 base to trimming and J lost 9 bases, with 7 bases between them. This CDR3 has 11 residues. CDR1 is GTSNPN and CDR2 is SVGIG in the germline V gene (reference sequence). The CDR3: CAWSEEFEQFF. The CDR3 nucleotides read TGTGCCTGGAGTGAGGAGTTTGAGCAGTTCTTC.

A few counts support this clonotype. The chain joins TRBV5-1 to TRBJ2-1; 9 nucleotides match TRBD2. This CDR3 has 16 residues. Looked up from germline, CDR1 is SGHRS and CDR2 is YFSETQ. V was pared by 4 bases and J by 2 bases, with 7 bases of the junction left unmatched. The CDR3 is CASSGNLAGTYNEQFF. Here the CDR3 DNA reads TGCGCCAGCAGCGGCAATCTAGCGGGAACCTACAATGAGCAGTTCTTC.

This clonotype came up many times. This chain uses TRBV29-1 with TRBJ2-3; 7 positions agree with TRBD1. The CDR3 extends over 14 amino acids. V lost 3 bases, J lost 0 bases, and 3 bases stayed unmatched. Germline assignment: CDR1 SQVTM and CDR2 ANQGSEA. In nucleotides, the CDR3 is TGCAGCGTTGATGGACAGGCTAGCACAGATACGCAGTATTTT. Translating gives CSVDGQASTDTQYF.

This clonotype has at least ten counts. The chain uses TRBV27 and TRBJ1-6; no reliable D call. The V end lost 2 bases, the J end lost 10 bases, and 6 bases lay between the germline ends. There are 12 residues in the CDR3. Germline V gene sequence: CDR1 MNHEY, CDR2 SMNVEV (reference sequence). The CDR3 is CASSLVGSPLHF. The CDR3 DNA sequence: TGTGCCAGCAGTTTAGTGGGATCACCCCTCCACTTT.

J is TRBJ2-2 and V is TRBV5-1, with TRBD2 matching 14 bases. V dropped 2 bases and J dropped 4; count of bases not matched to a gene: 4. The CDR3 consists of 17 residues. CDR1 is SGHRS and CDR2 is YFSETQ in the germline V gene. CDR3 nucleotide sequence: TGCGCCAGCAGCTTTTCTGGACTAGCGGGAGGCACCGGGGAGCTGTTTTTT. The encoded protein is CASSFSGLAGGTGELFF.

This clonotype was seen only a few times. Mismatch with germline at one junction end may stem from a read error. This sequence joins TRBV20-1 and TRBJ2-7; a weak D match, TRBD2 (6 bases). In germline, CDR1 is DFQATT, CDR2 SNEGSKA (reference sequence). The CDR3 sequence is 13 residues long. CDR3 sequence: CSARDVGTGVADF. The CDR3 DNA sequence: TGCAGTGCTAGAGATGTTGGAACGGGAGTCGCCGACTTC.

This clonotype came up a few times. A read error may account for a junction end that differs from germline. The rearrangement uses TRBV5-1 and TRBJ1-6; the match to TRBD1 covers 8 bases. The germline gives CDR1 SGHRS, CDR2 YFSETQ. CDR3 length: 15 amino acids. In DNA, the CDR3 is TGCGCCAACAGCTTGCGGACAGGGACGGATTCACCCCTCCACTTT. This encodes CANSLRTGTDSPLHF.

With respect to this clonotype: A read error is possible here, since a much larger clone lies one base away. V usage is TRBV4-1 and J usage is TRBJ2-5, with D possibly matching TRBD1 (6 bases). In germline, CDR1 is MGHRA, CDR2 YSYEKL. The CDR3 loop spans 12 amino acids. The CDR3, as DNA: TGCGCCAGCAGCCGTTCAGGGGAGACCCGGTACTTC. Translation gives CASSRSGETRYF.

In DNA, the CDR3 is TGTGCCAGCAGGGCAAGGGGGCACACCGGGGAGCTGTTTTTT. Its translation is CASRARGHTGELFF. The chain recombines TRBV7-3 with TRBJ2-2; 7 nucleotides align to TRBD1. There are 14 residues in the CDR3. CDR1 is SGHTA and CDR2 is FQGTGA in the germline V gene. V lost 6 bases and J lost 3; bases outside the gene matches: 4.

This clonotype was recorded many times. The V gene is TRBV7-9, the J gene TRBJ1-4; TRBD1 agrees at 7 bases. The J segment lost 0 bases and the V segment lost 5 bases, leaving 0 bases of the junction unmatched. CDR1 is SEHNR, CDR2 FQNEAQ, per germline (reference sequence). CDR3 size: 14 residues. The DNA of the CDR3 is TGTGCCAGCAGCCAGGGGGCAACTAATGAAAAACTGTTTTTT. It specifies CASSQGATNEKLFF. Combining the CDR3 with reference TRBV7-9 and TRBJ1-4 gives the whole variable domain DTGVSQNPRHKITKRGQNVTFRCDPISEHNRLYWYRQTLGQGPEFLTYFQNEAQLEKSRLLSDRFSAERPKGSFSTLEIQRTEQGDSAMYLCASSQGATNEKLFFGSGTQLSVL.

This clonotype appeared a few times. V and J are TRBV5-4 and TRBJ2-1, with D perhaps matching TRBD2 (5 bases). Per germline, CDR1 SGHNT and CDR2 YYREEE (reference sequence). V lost 0 bases to trimming and J lost 0 bases, with 13 bases between them. This CDR3 comprises 17 residues. The CDR3 region is CASSLGARAISYNEQFF. CDR3 nucleotides: TGTGCCAGCAGCTTGGGGGCGCGGGCCATCTCCTACAATGAGCAGTTCTTC.

This clonotype occurred many times. The chain is built from TRBV2 and TRBJ1-4; 10 positions match TRBD1. This CDR3 comprises 15 residues. From germline, CDR1 is SNHLY and CDR2 FYNNEI. V lost 6 bases to trimming and J lost 3 bases; unmatched junction nucleotides: 4. CDR3 amino acids: CASRTGGMANEKLFF. In DNA form, the CDR3 reads TGTGCCAGCAGGACAGGGGGCATGGCTAATGAAAAACTGTTTTTT.

This clonotype came up many times. The chain joins TRBV20-1 to TRBJ2-1; 8 bases map to TRBD2. This CDR3 region has 15 residues. Trimming took 5 bases from V and 10 from J; bases not matched to a gene: 16. Germline-derived CDR1 and CDR2 are DFQATT and SNEGSKA (reference sequence). The CDR3 reads CSAQGGGGRSGEQFF. The CDR3 DNA is TGCAGTGCTCAAGGGGGGGGCGGGAGGAGTGGGGAGCAGTTCTTC.

This clonotype came up a few times. The chain links TRBV7-6 to TRBJ2-5; D not resolved. The CDR3 spans 15 residues. Germline V gives CDR1 SGHVS, CDR2 FNYEAQ. Between the trimmed V and J ends, which lost 2 bases and 5 bases, there was a span of 15 bases. The CDR3 spells CASSLMVGRVETQYF. The DNA for the CDR3 is TGTGCCAGCAGCTTAATGGTAGGGCGTGTGGAGACCCAGTACTTC. The full variable domain, completed using reference TRBV7-6 and TRBJ2-5, is GAGVSQSPRYKVTKRGQDVALRCDPISGHVSLYWYRQALGQGPEFLTYFNYEAQQDKSGLPNDRFSAERPEGSISTLTIQRTEQRDSAMYRCASSLMVGRVETQYFGPGTRLLVL.